One T cell receptor (beta chain) is described in this entry. Its matching antigen is unknown. These data come from a study of vaccination and CD4 T cells after COVID-19. Losses at the gene ends were 6 bases for V and 5 bases for J; bases not matched to a gene: 1. Germline CDR1 and CDR2: DFQATT and SNEGSKA (reference sequence). This CDR3 has 12 amino acids. Treatment indicated: roughly 10-day PBMC culture with coronavirus spike peptide pools or control peptides (ViraFEST assay). Expanded clonotypes were found by TCR sequencing after peptide-pool stimulation (ViraFEST). An Oncomine TCR Beta short-read assay was used to sequence the DNA from cultured CD4+ T cells. TCRdb fed the PCR reads into MiXCR, producing one record per CDR3 protein. The sample gives 3,500 to 4,500 distinct CDR3 sequences, roughly a third of which show up once; over 50% is in the top ten.

This rearrangement joins TRBV20-1 to TRBJ2-7; 13 nucleotides match TRBD2. This sample comprised CD4+ T cells from blood, cultured in vitro, obtained after SARS-CoV-2 vaccination. The TCR was taken from a human donor who had recovered from COVID-19. CDR3 in DNA: TGCAGTGCGGGGACTAGCGGGGACGAGCAGTACTTC. This codes for CSAGTSGDEQYF.